The 26 T cell receptor beta chains below all came from one sample that was sequenced in a study of T cell responses to AZD1222 COVID-19 vaccine. Using immunoSEQ multiplex PCR, the repertoire was profiled, and TCRdb retains in-frame clones only, with some absent. The sample has about 120,000 clones, about nine tenths seen once; the top ten hold approximately 20%. The sample consisted of peripheral blood, taken on day 0 of AZD1222 vaccination. These receptors came from an adult in good health.

The V gene is TRBV7-2, the J gene TRBJ2-4; 10 bases line up with TRBD1. The junction had 4 bases not matched to a gene; V was cut back by 5 bases and J by 3 bases. The CDR3 length is 15 residues. Germline V gives CDR1 SGHTA, CDR2 FQGNSA. The CDR3 is CASSPGQGFKNIQYF. In DNA, the CDR3 is TGTGCCAGCAGCCCGGGACAGGGGTTCAAAAACATTCAGTACTTC.

The rearrangement uses TRBV6-6 and TRBJ1-5, with D maybe TRBD1 (6 bases). Germline lookup yields CDR1 MNHNY and CDR2 SVGAGI (reference sequence). V shed 7 bases and J shed 4 bases, with 14 bases lying between them. The CDR3 is 14 residues long. The CDR3 DNA is TGTGCCAGCAATTCAGGGGCAGGAAATCAGCCCCAGCATTTT. The encoded protein is CASNSGAGNQPQHF.

J is TRBJ2-1 and V is TRBV18; tentatively, D is TRBD1 (6 bases). CDR3 length equals 21 residues. Germline V gives CDR1 KGHSH, CDR2 LQKENI. The V end was cut by 4 bases, the J end by 0 bases, with 28 bases between. CDR3 nucleotides: TGTGCCAGCTCACTTACTGCGACAGGCGCTGTGGCCTTGAGCTCCTACAATGAGCAGTTCTTC. This translates into CASSLTATGAVALSSYNEQFF.

The chain employs TRBV7-2 and TRBJ2-5; 9 bases match TRBD2. V dropped 1 base and J dropped 1; count of bases not matched to a gene: 4. Germline V gene sequence: CDR1 SGHTA, CDR2 FQGNSA. The CDR3 spans 16 residues. CDR3 nucleotide sequence: TGTGCCAGCAGCTTAGGGCCAGCGGGGGGCCAAGAGACCCAGTACTTC. Translated: CASSLGPAGGQETQYF.

The J gene is TRBJ1-1, the V gene TRBV30, with D perhaps matching TRBD1 (6 bases). Looked up from germline, CDR1 is GTSNPN and CDR2 is SVGIG (reference sequence). The length of the CDR3 is 13 residues. Trimming took off 8 bases at V and 1 base at J, with 14 bases between the two ends. The CDR3 region is CAVNRGWNTEAFF. The CDR3 region has the DNA TGTGCCGTTAATAGGGGGTGGAACACTGAAGCTTTCTTT. The full variable domain, in which reference TRBV30 and TRBJ1-1 provide the parts outside the CDR3, is SQTIHQWPATLVQPVGSPLSLECTVEGTSNPNLYWYRQAAGRGLQLLFYSVGIGQISSEVPQNLSASRPQDRQFILSSKKLLLSDSGFYLCAVNRGWNTEAFFGQGTRLTVV.

The rearrangement links TRBV19 to TRBJ1-1; D gene ambiguous. Trimming left V 3 bases short and J 1 base short, with 12 bases between. CDR3 length: 15 residues. Germline V gives CDR1 LNHDA, CDR2 SQIVND (reference sequence). The CDR3 reads CASSILDPSNTEAFF. The CDR3 DNA reads TGTGCCAGTAGTATCCTCGATCCATCGAACACTGAAGCTTTCTTT.

The rearrangement joins TRBV6-2 or TRBV6-3 to TRBJ1-3, with a tentative D call TRBD1 (6 bases). The CDR3 consists of 17 residues. Trimming left V 5 bases short and J 0 bases short, with 17 bases between. Germline V gene lookup returns CDR1 MNHEY and CDR2 SVGEGT. Here the CDR3 reads CASSVPRFRGSGNTIYF. The CDR3, as DNA: TGTGCCAGCAGTGTCCCGCGATTCAGGGGCTCTGGAAACACCATATATTTT.

The chain combines TRBV3-1 (or the pseudogene TRBV3-2) with TRBJ1-5; tentative D call: TRBD1 (6 bases). Germline V CDR1 and CDR2: LGHDT, YNNKEL (reference sequence). The germline V and J ends were trimmed by 1 base and 6 bases, with 13 bases remaining between them. The CDR3 loop spans 15 amino acids. The CDR3 nucleotides are TGTGCCAGCAGCCAAGGTTTCGGGGGCGTTCAGCCCCAGCATTTT. Translated: CASSQGFGGVQPQHF.

The chain couples TRBV29-1 to TRBJ2-2; TRBD1 is a possible D gene (5 bases). Looked up from germline, CDR1 is SQVTM and CDR2 is ANQGSEA. This CDR3 is 14 amino acids long. V lost 2 bases, J lost 1 base, and 8 bases lay in between. CDR3 sequence (DNA): TGCAGCGTTGAACACAGGAGGAACACCGGGGAGCTGTTTTTT. Residues: CSVEHRRNTGELFF.

This rearrangement joins TRBV7-2 to TRBJ1-1; 12 positions match TRBD1. J was trimmed by 7 bases and V by 3 bases; bases with no gene match: 9. Per germline, CDR1 SGHTA and CDR2 FQGNSA. This CDR3 spans 16 amino acids. Here the CDR3 reads CASSFYRDRGQSEAFF. In DNA, the CDR3 is TGTGCCAGCAGCTTCTACCGGGACAGGGGGCAAAGTGAAGCTTTCTTT.

The J gene is TRBJ2-3, the V gene TRBV5-8; no firm D call. The CDR3 spans 13 residues. Germline loops: CDR1 SGHTS, CDR2 YDEGEE. With 1 base removed from V and 4 bases from J, the gap between germline ends came to 7 bases. Here the CDR3 DNA reads TGTGCCAGCAGCTTGCGCGGCGCAGATACGCAGTATTTT. Its translation: CASSLRGADTQYF.

The V and J genes are TRBV28 and TRBJ1-5; a possible D gene is TRBD1 (6 bases). The CDR3 extends over 15 amino acids. Deletions cut 3 bases from V and 3 bases from J, with 12 bases between. Germline loops: CDR1 MDHEN, CDR2 SYDVKM. CDR3 protein: CASSFPGVFNQPQHF. Here the CDR3 DNA reads TGTGCCAGCAGTTTCCCAGGGGTCTTCAATCAGCCCCAGCATTTT.

The V and J genes are TRBV7-2 and TRBJ2-3; 8 bases align to TRBD2. The CDR3 is 14 residues long. Germline assignment: CDR1 SGHTA and CDR2 FQGNSA. V was pared by 4 bases and J by 4 bases, with 4 bases of the junction left unmatched. The DNA of the CDR3 is TGTGCCAGCAGCTCTGGACTAGCCCCAGATACGCAGTATTTT. Amino acid sequence: CASSSGLAPDTQYF. Using reference TRBV7-2 and TRBJ2-3 for the parts outside the CDR3, the full variable domain is GAGVSQSPSNKVTEKGKDVELRCDPISGHTALYWYRQSLGQGLEFLIYFQGNSAPDKSGLPSDRFSAERTGGSVSTLTIQRTQQEDSAVYLCASSSGLAPDTQYFGPGTRLTVL.

The chain links TRBV3-1 (or the pseudogene TRBV3-2) to TRBJ2-7; possible D gene TRBD2, 5 bases. The V end lost 4 bases, the J end lost 3 bases, and 7 bases lay between the germline ends. This CDR3 has 12 amino acids. Germline CDR1 LGHDT, CDR2 YNNKEL (reference sequence). The CDR3 region has the DNA TGTGCCAGCAGCCGGGCGGGCTACGAGCAGTACTTC. Translated, it gives CASSRAGYEQYF.

The chain links TRBV7-2 to TRBJ1-4; tentatively, D is TRBD1 (6 bases). Trimming shortened V by 4 bases and J by 10 bases, and 16 bases separated the two germline ends. CDR1 and CDR2 from the germline V gene are SGHTA and FQGNSA. This CDR3 contains 14 residues. CDR3 sequence: CASSSVGGQGKLFF. The CDR3 DNA sequence: TGTGCCAGCAGCTCCGTGGGGGGGCAGGGAAAACTGTTTTTT.

The V call is TRBV2, the J call TRBJ1-1, with D possibly being TRBD1 (6 bases). CDR1 is SNHLY, CDR2 FYNNEI, per germline. This CDR3 comprises 15 residues. V dropped 1 base and J dropped 1 base, with 10 bases sitting between them. The CDR3 sequence is CASSEVGHPNTEAFF. CDR3 in DNA: TGTGCCAGCAGTGAAGTGGGACACCCGAACACTGAAGCTTTCTTT.

The V gene is TRBV13, the J gene TRBJ2-7, with 10 bases lining up with TRBD1. Germline CDR1 reads PRHDT; CDR2 reads FYEKMQ (reference sequence). With V trimmed by 3 bases and J by 5 bases, 4 bases remained unmatched. The CDR3 totals 14 residues. CDR3 amino acids: CASSFGQGGDEQYF. CDR3 in DNA: TGTGCCAGCAGCTTTGGACAGGGGGGGGACGAGCAGTACTTC.

The chain is built from TRBV6-5 and TRBJ1-2; D might be TRBD1 (5 bases). The germline V gene has CDR1 MNHEY and CDR2 SVGAGI. V was shortened by 8 bases and J by 11 bases, with 18 bases between the two germline ends. CDR3 length: 12 residues. The DNA of the CDR3 is TGTGCCAGCTATCAATCGGCAGGGCCTTACACCTTC. Its translation: CASYQSAGPYTF.

The rearrangement links TRBV11-2 to TRBJ1-1; D not resolved. Germline CDR1 SGHAT, CDR2 FQNNGV. CDR3 length equals 15 residues. Trimming left V 2 bases short and J 0 bases short, with 10 bases between. The CDR3 loop reads CASSLRYGLNTEAFF. The CDR3 nucleotides are TGTGCCAGCAGCTTACGATACGGCCTGAACACTGAAGCTTTCTTT. The whole variable domain, filled in from reference TRBV11-2 and TRBJ1-1, reads EAGVAQSPRYKIIEKRQSVAFWCNPISGHATLYWYQQILGQGPKLLIQFQNNGVVDDSQLPKDRFSAERLKGVDSTLKIQPAKLEDSAVYLCASSLRYGLNTEAFFGQGTRLTVV.

The chain carries TRBV6-5 and TRBJ2-1; 9 bases line up with TRBD2. V lost 5 bases, J lost 9 bases, and 8 bases stayed unmatched. Germline values: CDR1 MNHEY, CDR2 SVGAGI. This CDR3 has 14 residues. The CDR3 loop reads CASSPGTSNREQFF. The CDR3 DNA is TGTGCCAGCAGTCCAGGGACTAGCAATCGTGAGCAGTTCTTC.

The V and J genes are TRBV11-3 and TRBJ1-1, with 9 bases fitting TRBD1. This CDR3 comprises 15 residues. Germline V lookup: CDR1 SGHNT, CDR2 YENEEA. V lost 5 bases and J lost 5; bases outside the gene matches: 9. The CDR3 protein is CASSEGQGKVTEAFF. CDR3 DNA: TGTGCCAGCAGCGAGGGACAGGGAAAAGTGACTGAAGCTTTCTTT.

This clone was found once. The chain is built from TRBV4-1 and TRBJ2-2; no clear D gene. Per the germline V gene, CDR1 is MGHRA and CDR2 is YSYEKL. This CDR3 is 16 amino acids long. V dropped 4 bases and J dropped 0 bases, with 12 bases sitting between them. The CDR3 sequence: CASSLSTLANTGELFF. As DNA, the CDR3 is TGCGCCAGCAGCCTCTCGACTCTTGCGAACACCGGGGAGCTGTTTTTT.

V gene TRBV6-5 combines with J gene TRBJ1-1; no clear D gene. Germline CDR1 reads MNHEY; CDR2 reads SVGAGI. This CDR3 has 14 residues. V dropped 4 bases and J dropped 3 bases, with 12 bases sitting between them. The CDR3 coding sequence is TGTGCCAGCAGTTCGGACGGGTATGACACTGAAGCTTTCTTT. Translation: CASSSDGYDTEAFF.

CDR3: CASSPSVGEQPQHF. The CDR3 DNA reads as TGTGCCAGCAGCCCGTCGGTGGGGGAACAGCCCCAGCATTTT. This chain links TRBV7-2 with TRBJ1-5; D is possibly TRBD1 (5 bases). The CDR3 is 14 amino acids. Germline V gene lookup returns CDR1 SGHTA and CDR2 FQGNSA. The ends were cut back, 5 bases at V and 7 bases at J, with 15 bases in the middle.

This chain connects TRBV21-1 to TRBJ1-2; the table calls TRBD1, which could not be checked here. TRBV21-1 is a pseudogene. The CDR3 contains 18 residues. In nucleotides, the CDR3 is TGTGCCAGCAGCACGACCTTGAACAGGGGGCTAGGACTCTATGGCTACACCTTC. Translated: CASSTTLNRGLGLYGYTF.

The count of this clone is one. The chain uses TRBV7-9 and TRBJ2-7; D gene ambiguous. CDR3 length equals 13 residues. Trimming stripped 4 bases from V and 7 bases from J, with 14 bases between. Germline V gene data show CDR1 as SEHNR and CDR2 as FQNEAQ (reference sequence). CDR3 in DNA: TGTGCCAGCAGCTCGGATGGGGTTGGGGAGCAGTACTTC. Translation: CASSSDGVGEQYF.